The next 12 T cell receptor beta chains were all read from a single sample in a study of cytomegalovirus exposure and HLA in healthy donors. Some clones are missing from TCRdb's copy, which holds only in-frame ones; the method was immunoSEQ multiplex PCR. The data show roughly 59,000 clones, approximately 92% seen once. Sequencing used PBMCs. The source is a young man in good health and CMV-seropositive.

The table lists this clone with a count of one. The chain is built from TRBV13 and TRBJ2-1; D might be TRBD2 (6 bases). Trimming took 5 bases from V and 7 from J, leaving 21 bases between them. CDR3 size: 16 residues. CDR1 and CDR2 (germline): PRHDT, FYEKMQ (reference sequence). CDR3 in amino acids: CASSPPLPTSINEQFF. CDR3 DNA sequence: TGTGCCAGCAGCCCCCCTCTCCCTACTAGCATAAATGAGCAGTTCTTC.

V and J are TRBV28 and TRBJ2-7, with 8 bases that match TRBD1. The CDR3 covers 15 residues. Germline V gene data show CDR1 as MDHEN and CDR2 as SYDVKM. V lost 2 bases to trimming and J lost 5 bases; unmatched junction nucleotides: 8. CDR3 nucleotides: TGTGCCAGCAGTTTACTTCTCGACAGGGGCCACGAGCAGTACTTC. Protein product: CASSLLLDRGHEQYF.

This clone occurred a few times. An end of the junction differs from the germline gene, which may be a read error. The V and J genes are TRBV7-7 and TRBJ2-3; D possibly corresponds to TRBD2 (6 bases). The V gene's germline CDR1 is SSHAT and CDR2 FNYEAQ (reference sequence). The CDR3 is 14 residues long. CDR3 sequence reads: CASSLGRGPDTQYF. The CDR3 nucleotides are TGTGCTAGCAGCTTAGGGCGGGGACCAGATACGCAGTATTTT.

The rearrangement uses TRBV6-1 and TRBJ2-3, with D unclear. The CDR3 is made up of 14 amino acids. Germline-derived CDR1 and CDR2 are MNHNS and SASEGT. Trimming took off 4 bases at V and 6 bases at J, with 14 bases between the two ends. CDR3 coding DNA: TGTGCCAGCAGTGGTAAAGGAGTTTCCGATACGCAGTATTTT. It specifies CASSGKGVSDTQYF.

The CDR3 DNA follows: TGTGCCATCAGTGAGTCCCGGACATTATACAATGAGCAGTTCTTC. Its protein product is CAISESRTLYNEQFF. V and J are TRBV10-3 and TRBJ2-1, with D possibly being TRBD1 (5 bases). The CDR3 contains 15 residues. Trimming left V 0 bases short and J 4 bases short, with 10 bases between. Looked up from germline, CDR1 is ENHRY and CDR2 is SYGVKD.

The rearrangement uses TRBV29-1 and TRBJ2-3, with 7 positions matching TRBD2. The CDR3 sequence is 15 residues long. Germline CDR1 reads SQVTM; CDR2 reads ANQGSEA. J lost 0 bases, V lost 4 bases, and 7 bases had no gene match. The CDR3: CSVAILARSTDTQYF. The CDR3 coding sequence is TGCAGCGTTGCGATACTAGCGAGAAGCACAGATACGCAGTATTTT.

V and J are TRBV7-9 and TRBJ1-1; D gene uncertain. V lost 1 base and J 1 base, leaving 10 bases between the germline ends. The V gene's germline CDR1 is SEHNR and CDR2 FQNEAQ (reference sequence). This CDR3 is 15 amino acids long. DNA of the CDR3: TGTGCCAGCAGCTTAGTTCCCAGTCCGAACACTGAAGCTTTCTTT. It translates to CASSLVPSPNTEAFF.

This chain uses TRBV6-5 with TRBJ1-2; perhaps TRBD1 as D (6 bases). The CDR3 consists of 15 residues. Germline V CDR1 and CDR2: MNHEY, SVGAGI. V shed 0 bases and J shed 2 bases, with 10 bases lying between them. CDR3 sequence reads: CASSYSGQLNYGYTF. CDR3 DNA: TGTGCCAGCAGTTACTCTGGACAGCTCAACTATGGCTACACCTTC.

This rearrangement joins TRBV28 to TRBJ2-5, with 9 bases lining up with TRBD1. Germline V gene data show CDR1 as MDHEN and CDR2 as SYDVKM. CDR3 length: 13 residues. V was pared by 5 bases and J by 9 bases, with 7 bases of the junction left unmatched. CDR3 in amino acids: CASSTGTGRPQYF. The CDR3 DNA follows: TGTGCCAGCAGTACCGGGACAGGGAGGCCCCAGTACTTC. The full variable domain, with the rest looked up from reference TRBV28 and TRBJ2-5, is DVKVTQSSRYLVKRTGEKVFLECVQDMDHENMFWYRQDPGLGLRLIYFSYDVKMKEKGDIPEGYSVSREKKERFSLILESASTNQTSMYLCASSTGTGRPQYFGPGTRLLVL.

This clone was detected once. The chain carries TRBV6-4 and TRBJ2-2, with 13 positions matching TRBD2. CDR3 length: 16 amino acids. With 4 bases clipped from V and 1 base from J, the junction kept 0 bases outside the gene matches. CDR1 MRHNA and CDR2 SNTAGT come from the germline V gene. In nucleotides, the CDR3 is TGTGCCAGCAGTGGACTAGCGGGAGGGAACACCGGGGAGCTGTTTTTT. It codes for CASSGLAGGNTGELFF.

The rearrangement uses TRBV10-3 and TRBJ1-1; TRBD1 matches at 8 bases. V gave up 7 bases and J gave up 11 bases; unmatched junction bases: 6. CDR3 length: 11 residues. The germline gives CDR1 ENHRY, CDR2 SYGVKD. The CDR3 DNA is TGTGCCATCATGGACAGGGTTCAGGCTTTCTTT. Protein: CAIMDRVQAFF.

This chain joins TRBV9 and TRBJ1-4; 9 bases fit TRBD1. The V gene end was trimmed by 3 bases and the J gene end by 7 bases; junction bases not matched to a gene: 13. The CDR3 extends over 17 amino acids. Germline V gene lookup returns CDR1 SGDLS and CDR2 YYNGEE. CDR3 residues: CASSARGGQGPGEKLFF. CDR3 coding DNA: TGTGCCAGCAGCGCGAGGGGAGGACAGGGGCCGGGTGAAAAACTGTTTTTT.